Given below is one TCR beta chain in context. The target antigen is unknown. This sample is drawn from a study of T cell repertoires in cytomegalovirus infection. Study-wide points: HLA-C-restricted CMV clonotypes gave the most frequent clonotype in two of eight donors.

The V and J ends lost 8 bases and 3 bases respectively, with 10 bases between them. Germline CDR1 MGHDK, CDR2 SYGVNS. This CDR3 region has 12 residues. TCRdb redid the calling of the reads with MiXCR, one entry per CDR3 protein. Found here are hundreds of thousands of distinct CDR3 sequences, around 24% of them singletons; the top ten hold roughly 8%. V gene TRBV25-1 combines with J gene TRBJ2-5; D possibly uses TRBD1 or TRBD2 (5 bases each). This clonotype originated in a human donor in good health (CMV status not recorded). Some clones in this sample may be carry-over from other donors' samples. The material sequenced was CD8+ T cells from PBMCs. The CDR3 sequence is CASSRDEETQYF. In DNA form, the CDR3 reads TGTGCCAGCTCTAGGGACGAAGAGACCCAGTACTTC.